The next 7 T cell receptor beta chains were all read from a single sample in a study of blood T cell repertoires in COVID-19. TCRdb keeps only in-frame clones here, not all; method: immunoSEQ multiplex PCR. The sample lists under 150,000 clones; around four fifths were seen once. Sequenced: PBMCs or T cells enriched from blood (not recorded which). The receptors here all came from a middle-aged woman who had recovered from COVID-19.

The chain has TRBV2 and TRBJ2-5, with D unclear. V lost 5 bases and J 2 bases, leaving 6 bases between the germline ends. Germline V gene data show CDR1 as SNHLY and CDR2 as FYNNEI. The CDR3 covers 12 residues. For the CDR3, the DNA is TGTGCCAGCAGTCAGGAACAAGAGACCCAGTACTTC. It specifies CASSQEQETQYF. The whole variable domain, filled in from reference TRBV2 and TRBJ2-5, reads EPEVTQTPSHQVTQMGQEVILRCVPISNHLYFYWYRQILGQKVEFLVSFYNNEISEKSEIFDDQFSVERPDGSNFTLKIRSTKLEDSAMYFCASSQEQETQYFGPGTRLLVL.

The chain recombines TRBV30 with TRBJ1-5, with D perhaps TRBD1 (6 bases). The CDR3 has 12 residues. V lost 3 bases and J 6 bases, leaving 9 bases between the germline ends. CDR1 and CDR2 (germline): GTSNPN, SVGIG (reference sequence). The CDR3, as DNA: TGTGCCTGGAGCCCAGGGGTTCAGCCCCAGCATTTT. Translated, it gives CAWSPGVQPQHF.

This chain connects TRBV10-3 to TRBJ2-3, with 9 bases identical to TRBD2. The junction had 6 bases not matched to a gene; V was cut back by 6 bases and J by 2 bases. The CDR3 runs 15 residues. The germline V gene encodes CDR1 ENHRY and CDR2 SYGVKD. This CDR3 is CAIRKTSGITDTQYF. CDR3 bases: TGTGCCATCAGAAAGACTAGCGGAATCACAGATACGCAGTATTTT.

This chain links TRBV4-1 with TRBJ1-2, with D tentatively TRBD1 (6 bases). The CDR3 loop spans 15 amino acids. Germline assignment: CDR1 MGHRA and CDR2 YSYEKL. The V end was cut by 0 bases, the J end by 3 bases, with 11 bases between. The CDR3, as DNA: TGCGCCAGCAGCCAAGACTGGGGGGGCGACTATGGCTACACCTTC. Residues: CASSQDWGGDYGYTF.

This chain links TRBV19 with TRBJ2-4, with D tentatively TRBD1 (6 bases). CDR3 size: 15 residues. Trimming removed 4 bases from V and 3 bases from J, with 13 bases in between. Germline V CDR1 and CDR2: LNHDA, SQIVND (reference sequence). This CDR3 reads CASSRTDTGKNIQYF. The CDR3 region has the DNA TGTGCCAGTAGTAGGACAGACACGGGCAAAAACATTCAGTACTTC.

The chain links TRBV9 to TRBJ2-1, with 9 bases that match TRBD2. V shed 4 bases, J shed 4 bases, and the junction held 9 bases outside the gene matches. The germline gives CDR1 SGDLS, CDR2 YYNGEE. The CDR3 runs 16 residues. CDR3 region: CASSPGGAGGYNEQFF. CDR3 bases: TGTGCCAGCAGCCCAGGCGGGGCGGGAGGGTACAATGAGCAGTTCTTC.

Note on this clone: Other DNA sequences in this specimen translate into the identical CDR3. V is TRBV5-4 and J is TRBJ2-7; 12 bases agree with TRBD1. The junction had 8 bases not matched to a gene; V was cut back by 4 bases and J by 6 bases. Per germline, CDR1 SGHNT and CDR2 YYREEE (reference sequence). The CDR3 runs 15 residues. Here the CDR3 reads CASSVKGTGGLEQYF. The CDR3 DNA reads TGTGCCAGCAGCGTCAAGGGGACAGGGGGCCTCGAGCAGTACTTC.